The present T cell receptor beta chain was sequenced within a study of early T cells in non-severe SARS-CoV-2 infection. Trimming took off 6 bases at V and 8 bases at J, with 14 bases between the two ends. This CDR3 spans 13 amino acids. Germline CDR1 is MNHEY and CDR2 is SVGAGI. TCRdb processed the 5' RACE reads anew with MiXCR; each CDR3 protein has one entry. The sample has some 36,000 distinct CDR3 sequences; around 6.5% are singletons. Many counts were recorded for this clonotype. Sequenced material: whole blood. The receptor comes from an adult who was a healthcare worker with PCR-confirmed SARS-CoV-2 infection or an uninfected control (not recorded which). The rearrangement joins TRBV6-5 to TRBJ2-1; TRBD1 is a possible D gene (6 bases). The chain's CDR3 is CASRDSGRDEQFF. The CDR3 coding sequence is TGTGCCAGCAGGGACAGCGGCCGCGATGAGCAGTTCTTC.